This T cell receptor (beta chain) was retrieved from a study of CD8 T cells in Susac syndrome. Findings of the study overall: As acknowledged by the study, its TCR sequencing and HLA analysis included a relatively small number of individuals.

With regard to this clonotype: What it binds is unknown.

Reverse transcription of about 0.5 to 1 ug RNA was carried out with random hexamers. Using its own MiXCR run on the immunoSEQ multiplex PCR reads, TCRdb lists one record per CDR3 protein. The table has roughly 200,000 distinct CDR3 sequences, under 97% seen once. In blood CD8+ and CD4+ T cells, TCR beta underwent sequencing. Each multiple sclerosis control was a treatment-naive patient with relapsing-remitting disease that was either stable or active. The sequenced sample consisted of CD4+ T cells from PBMCs. The TCR was taken from a human donor with multiple sclerosis.

CDR3 sequence reads: CASSVELAGIPTDTQYF. The CDR3 DNA reads as TGTGCCAGCAGCGTAGAACTAGCGGGGATCCCCACAGATACGCAGTATTTT. This rearrangement joins TRBV9 to TRBJ2-3; 10 nucleotides agree with TRBD2. The CDR3 is 17 residues long. Germline V gene lookup returns CDR1 SGDLS and CDR2 YYNGEE. Germline trimming cut 0 bases from V and 2 bases from J; bases unmatched to any gene: 6.